These 11 T cell receptor beta chains came from one sample sequenced in a study of type 1 regulatory T cells. TCRdb re-derived calls from the reads in MiXCR, one entry per CDR3 protein. This table has tens of thousands of distinct CDR3 sequences, around 20% appearing once. These receptors are not linked to any known antigen. General study results and limits: Type 1 regulatory T cells had a more restricted TCR repertoire than non-type 1 regulatory T cells.

The sequencing input was cultured type 1 regulatory T (Tr1) cells, either the whole culture or a sorted fraction (not recorded which). The receptors come from a human donor in good health.

Here the CDR3 reads CASSYAFVGELFF. The CDR3 nucleotides are TGTGCCAGCAGCTACGCTTTTGTCGGGGAGCTGTTTTTT. The chain joins TRBV7-9 to TRBJ2-2; D unclear. CDR3 length: 13 amino acids. The ends were cut back, 4 bases at V and 7 bases at J, with 10 bases in the middle. CDR1 SEHNR and CDR2 FQNEAQ come from the germline V gene (reference sequence). The whole variable domain, remainder taken from reference TRBV7-9 and TRBJ2-2, is DTGVSQNPRHKITKRGQNVTFRCDPISEHNRLYWYRQTLGQGPEFLTYFQNEAQLEKSRLLSDRFSAERPKGSFSTLEIQRTEQGDSAMYLCASSYAFVGELFFGEGSRLTVL.

This clonotype appeared a few times. The chain has TRBV28 and TRBJ2-7; TRBD2 matches at 11 bases. The length of the CDR3 is 15 residues. The V and J ends lost 1 base and 4 bases, in that order; junction bases with no gene match: 3. Germline CDR1 and CDR2: MDHEN and SYDVKM. The CDR3 region is CASSLSTSGSYEQYF. The DNA of the CDR3 is TGTGCCAGCAGTTTATCCACTAGCGGGAGTTACGAGCAGTACTTC.

The V and J genes are TRBV27 and TRBJ2-7, with TRBD2 identical over 8 bases. CDR3 size: 15 residues. V dropped 1 base and J dropped 6; count of bases not matched to a gene: 8. The germline CDR1 and CDR2 sequences are MNHEY and SMNVEV (reference sequence). CDR3 bases: TGTGCCAGCAGTTTATTGCGGGGGGAGCTCTCCGAGCAGTACTTC. Translated: CASSLLRGELSEQYF.

The V and J genes are TRBV12-3 or TRBV12-4 and TRBJ2-2; 7 bases map to TRBD1. J lost 4 bases, V lost 7 bases, and 3 bases had no gene match. This CDR3 comprises 13 residues. The CDR3 bases are TGTGCCAGCACGAGGGACAGCACCGGGGAGCTGTTTTTT. This encodes CASTRDSTGELFF.

This clonotype was seen at least ten times. This chain uses TRBV20-1 with TRBJ1-1, with D possibly being TRBD1 (6 bases). Between the trimmed V and J ends, which lost 7 bases and 3 bases, there was a span of 21 bases. Germline CDR1 is DFQATT and CDR2 is SNEGSKA (reference sequence). The CDR3 has 15 amino acids. CDR3 bases: TGCAGTGGTACTACCGGGGCCAAGGGGGACACTGAAGCTTTCTTT. Translating gives CSGTTGAKGDTEAFF.

This clonotype has a count of ten or more. This sequence joins TRBV10-3 and TRBJ2-2, with a tentative D call TRBD1 (6 bases). Germline lookup yields CDR1 ENHRY and CDR2 SYGVKD. Trimming stripped 8 bases from V and 0 bases from J, with 13 bases between. This CDR3 contains 15 residues. For the CDR3, the DNA is TGTGCCATCTCGGGACAAGCTACGAACACCGGGGAGCTGTTTTTT. Amino acid sequence: CAISGQATNTGELFF.

This clonotype was seen many times. The chain is built from TRBV5-1 and TRBJ2-6; TRBD2 might be the D (5 bases). V was shortened by 4 bases and J by 3 bases, with 8 bases between the two germline ends. CDR3 length: 14 residues. Germline values: CDR1 SGHRS, CDR2 YFSETQ. The CDR3 bases are TGCGCCAGCAGCCGTGAGGGTGGGGCCAACGTCCTGACTTTC. Its protein is CASSREGGANVLTF.

The V gene is TRBV6-5, the J gene TRBJ1-3, with a possible D match to TRBD1 (5 bases). This CDR3 comprises 15 residues. Trimming took off 6 bases at V and 2 bases at J, with 14 bases between the two ends. Per germline, CDR1 MNHEY and CDR2 SVGAGI. CDR3 sequence (DNA): TGTGCCAGCAGAAGGACACTGACCGCTGGAAACACCATATATTTT. It translates to CASRRTLTAGNTIYF.

This clonotype came up many times. This sequence joins TRBV7-3 and TRBJ2-1, with D perhaps TRBD1 (5 bases). The germline gives CDR1 SGHTA, CDR2 FQGTGA. Deletions cut 5 bases from V and 8 bases from J, with 13 bases between. CDR3 length equals 13 residues. In DNA form, the CDR3 reads TGTGCCAGCAGCCTCAGACAGAAACATGAGCAGTTCTTC. Amino acid sequence: CASSLRQKHEQFF.

This clonotype was counted many times. The chain links TRBV4-1 to TRBJ1-2, with a possible D match to TRBD1 (5 bases). V shed 0 bases and J shed 4 bases, with 9 bases lying between them. CDR1 MGHRA and CDR2 YSYEKL come from the germline V gene. The CDR3 is 14 amino acids. The CDR3 DNA follows: TGCGCCAGCAGCCAAGATCCGGGACCCTATGGCTACACCTTC. Its protein is CASSQDPGPYGYTF.

V is TRBV30 and J is TRBJ2-2, with D unresolved. V lost 5 bases and J lost 3, with 19 bases in between. CDR1 and CDR2 (germline): GTSNPN, SVGIG (reference sequence). The CDR3 length is 16 residues. CDR3 sequence reads: CAWGYLGSRDTGELFF. CDR3 DNA: TGTGCCTGGGGATACCTCGGGTCTCGGGACACCGGGGAGCTGTTTTTT.